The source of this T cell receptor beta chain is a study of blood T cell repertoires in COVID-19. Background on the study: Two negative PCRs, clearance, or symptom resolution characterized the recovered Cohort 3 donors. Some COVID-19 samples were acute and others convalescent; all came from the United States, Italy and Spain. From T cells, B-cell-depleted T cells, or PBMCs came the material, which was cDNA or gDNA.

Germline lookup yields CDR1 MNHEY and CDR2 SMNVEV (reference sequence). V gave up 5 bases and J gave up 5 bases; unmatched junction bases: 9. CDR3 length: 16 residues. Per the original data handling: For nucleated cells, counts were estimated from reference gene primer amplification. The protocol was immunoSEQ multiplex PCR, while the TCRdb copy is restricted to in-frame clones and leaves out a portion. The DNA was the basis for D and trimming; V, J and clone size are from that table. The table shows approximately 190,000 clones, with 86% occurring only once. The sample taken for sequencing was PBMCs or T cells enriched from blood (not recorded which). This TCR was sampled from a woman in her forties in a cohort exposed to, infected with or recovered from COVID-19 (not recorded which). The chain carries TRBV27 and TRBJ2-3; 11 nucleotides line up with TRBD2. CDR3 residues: CASSPLVSGGGDTQYF. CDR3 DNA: TGTGCCAGCAGTCCCCTTGTTAGCGGGGGGGGAGATACGCAGTATTTT.